The sample holds a few counts of the clone carrying this T cell receptor beta chain. Its antigen is unidentified. Unique molecular identifiers had been added to the TCR beta cDNA libraries. One entry per CDR3 protein results from TCRdb running MiXCR on the PCR reads. In the table there are 750,000 to 950,000 distinct CDR3 sequences, around 53% of which are singletons. This specimen comes from a study of post-analysis software for immune sequencing data. Study-wide results and limits: Compared with controls, patients showed significantly lower normalized Chao1 diversity. Batch-matched samples strongly co-clustered by F measure.

What was sequenced was blood. The TCR originated in a girl under 18 with multiple sclerosis.

The chain's CDR3 is CSVPGSKKPLQETQYF. The CDR3 DNA is TGCAGCGTACCGGGAAGCAAAAAGCCACTGCAAGAGACCCAGTACTTC. The chain links TRBV29-1 to TRBJ2-5; maybe TRBD2 (5 bases). V lost 6 bases, J lost 2 bases, and 22 bases lay in between. This CDR3 has 16 residues. Germline V lookup: CDR1 SQVTM, CDR2 ANQGSEA.